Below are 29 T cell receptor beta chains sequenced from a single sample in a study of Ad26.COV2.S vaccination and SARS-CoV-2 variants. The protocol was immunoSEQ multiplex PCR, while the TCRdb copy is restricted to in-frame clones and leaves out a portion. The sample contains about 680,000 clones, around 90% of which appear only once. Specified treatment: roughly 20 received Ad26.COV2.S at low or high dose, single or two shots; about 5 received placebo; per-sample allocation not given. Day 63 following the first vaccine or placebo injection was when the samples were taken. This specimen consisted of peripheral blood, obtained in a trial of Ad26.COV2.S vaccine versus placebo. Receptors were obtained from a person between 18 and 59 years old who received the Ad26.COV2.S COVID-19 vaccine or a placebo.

CDR3 sequence (DNA): TGCGCCAGCAGTGGAGAGGGCTACGAGCAGTACTTC. Protein sequence: CASSGEGYEQYF. This chain connects TRBV10-2 to TRBJ2-7; perhaps TRBD2 as D (5 bases). CDR3 size: 12 residues. Per the germline V gene, CDR1 is WSHSY and CDR2 is SAAADI. Trimming shortened V by 4 bases and J by 3 bases, and 7 bases separated the two germline ends.

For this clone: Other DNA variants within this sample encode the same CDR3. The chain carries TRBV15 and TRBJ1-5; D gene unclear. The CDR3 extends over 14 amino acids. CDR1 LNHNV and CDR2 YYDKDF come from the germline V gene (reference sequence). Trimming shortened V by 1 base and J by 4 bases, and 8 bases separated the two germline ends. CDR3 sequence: CATSRGEGNQPQHF. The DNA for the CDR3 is TGTGCCACCAGCAGAGGGGAAGGTAATCAGCCCCAGCATTTT.

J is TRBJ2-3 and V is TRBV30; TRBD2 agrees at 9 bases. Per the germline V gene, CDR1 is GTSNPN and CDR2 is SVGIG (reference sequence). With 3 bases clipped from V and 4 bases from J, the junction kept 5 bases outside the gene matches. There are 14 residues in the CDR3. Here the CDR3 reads CAWRARGGADTQYF. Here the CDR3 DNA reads TGTGCCTGGAGGGCGCGGGGGGGGGCAGATACGCAGTATTTT. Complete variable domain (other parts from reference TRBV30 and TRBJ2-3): SQTIHQWPATLVQPVGSPLSLECTVEGTSNPNLYWYRQAAGRGLQLLFYSVGIGQISSEVPQNLSASRPQDRQFILSSKKLLLSDSGFYLCAWRARGGADTQYFGPGTRLTVL.

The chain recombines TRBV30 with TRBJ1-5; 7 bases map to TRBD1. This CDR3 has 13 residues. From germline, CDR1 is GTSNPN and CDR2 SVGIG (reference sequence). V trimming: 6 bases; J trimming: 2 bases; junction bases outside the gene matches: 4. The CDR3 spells CACDTGGNQPQHF. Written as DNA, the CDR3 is TGTGCCTGCGATACAGGGGGCAATCAGCCCCAGCATTTT.

As DNA, the CDR3 is TGTGCCAGCAGTCAAGGGGATGGCTACACCTTC. This translates into CASSQGDGYTF. The chain combines TRBV27 with TRBJ1-2; D perhaps matches TRBD1 (5 bases). CDR1 and CDR2 from the germline V gene are MNHEY and SMNVEV (reference sequence). V was cut by 5 bases and J by 6 bases, with 7 bases left in between. The CDR3 loop spans 11 amino acids.

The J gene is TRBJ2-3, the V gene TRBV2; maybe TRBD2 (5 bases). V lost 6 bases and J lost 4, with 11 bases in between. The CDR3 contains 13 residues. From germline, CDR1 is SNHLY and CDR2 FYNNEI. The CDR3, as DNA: TGTGCCAGCAGGGCGAGCGGTGCAGATACGCAGTATTTT. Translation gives CASRASGADTQYF.

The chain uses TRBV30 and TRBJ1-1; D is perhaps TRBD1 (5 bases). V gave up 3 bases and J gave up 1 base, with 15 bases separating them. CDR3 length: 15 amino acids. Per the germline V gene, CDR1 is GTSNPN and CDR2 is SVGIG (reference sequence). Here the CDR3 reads CAWRPPGQANTEAFF. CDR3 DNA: TGTGCCTGGAGACCACCTGGACAAGCGAACACTGAAGCTTTCTTT.

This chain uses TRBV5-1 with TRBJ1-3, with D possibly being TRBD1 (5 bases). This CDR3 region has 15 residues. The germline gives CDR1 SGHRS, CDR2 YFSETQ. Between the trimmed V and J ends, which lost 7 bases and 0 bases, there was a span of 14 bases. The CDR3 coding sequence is TGCGCCAGCCCCCGACAGACCCACTCTGGAAACACCATATATTTT. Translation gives CASPRQTHSGNTIYF.

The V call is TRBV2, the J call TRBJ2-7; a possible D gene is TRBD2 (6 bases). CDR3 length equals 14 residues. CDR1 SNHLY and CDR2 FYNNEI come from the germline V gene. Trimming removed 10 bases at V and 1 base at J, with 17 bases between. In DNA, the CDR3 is TGTGCCATCGTCTTCAAGGGACTTTCCTACGAGCAGTACTTC. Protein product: CAIVFKGLSYEQYF.

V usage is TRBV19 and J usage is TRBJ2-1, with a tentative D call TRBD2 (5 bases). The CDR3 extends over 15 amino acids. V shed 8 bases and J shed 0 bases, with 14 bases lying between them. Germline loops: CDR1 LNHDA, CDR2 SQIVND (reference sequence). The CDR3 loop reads CASDLGGSSYNEQFF. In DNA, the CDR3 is TGTGCCAGTGATTTAGGTGGGAGCTCCTACAATGAGCAGTTCTTC. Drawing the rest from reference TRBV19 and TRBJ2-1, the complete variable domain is DGGITQSPKYLFRKEGQNVTLSCEQNLNHDAMYWYRQDPGQGLRLIYYSQIVNDFQKGDIAEGYSVSREKKESFPLTVTSAQKNPTAFYLCASDLGGSSYNEQFFGPGTRLTVL.

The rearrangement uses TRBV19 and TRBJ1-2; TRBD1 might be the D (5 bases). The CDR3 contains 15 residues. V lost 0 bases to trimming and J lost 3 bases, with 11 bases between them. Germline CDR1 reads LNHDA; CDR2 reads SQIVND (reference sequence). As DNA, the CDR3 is TGTGCCAGTAGTATAGAGGGGCAGCGCTACTATGGCTACACCTTC. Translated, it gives CASSIEGQRYYGYTF.

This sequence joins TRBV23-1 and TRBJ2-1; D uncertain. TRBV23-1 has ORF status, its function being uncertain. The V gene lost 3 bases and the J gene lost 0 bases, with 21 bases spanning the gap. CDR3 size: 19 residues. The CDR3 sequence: CASSHPLRPFPCSYNEQFF. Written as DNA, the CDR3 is TGCGCCAGCAGTCACCCTCTACGGCCCTTCCCGTGCTCCTACAATGAGCAGTTCTTC.

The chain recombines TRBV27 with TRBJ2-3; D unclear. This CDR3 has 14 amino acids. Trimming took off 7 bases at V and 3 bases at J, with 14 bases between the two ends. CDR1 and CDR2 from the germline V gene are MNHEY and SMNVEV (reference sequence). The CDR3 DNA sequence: TGTGCCAGCACCCCCCTTGGCAGTACAGATACGCAGTATTTT. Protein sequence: CASTPLGSTDTQYF.

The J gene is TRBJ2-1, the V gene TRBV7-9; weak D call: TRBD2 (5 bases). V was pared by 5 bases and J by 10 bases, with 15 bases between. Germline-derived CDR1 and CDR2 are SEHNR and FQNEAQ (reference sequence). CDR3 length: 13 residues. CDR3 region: CASSADTPGEQFF. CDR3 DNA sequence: TGTGCCAGCAGCGCCGATACTCCGGGGGAGCAGTTCTTC. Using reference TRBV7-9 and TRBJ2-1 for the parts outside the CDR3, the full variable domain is DTGVSQNPRHKITKRGQNVTFRCDPISEHNRLYWYRQTLGQGPEFLTYFQNEAQLEKSRLLSDRFSAERPKGSFSTLEIQRTEQGDSAMYLCASSADTPGEQFFGPGTRLTVL.

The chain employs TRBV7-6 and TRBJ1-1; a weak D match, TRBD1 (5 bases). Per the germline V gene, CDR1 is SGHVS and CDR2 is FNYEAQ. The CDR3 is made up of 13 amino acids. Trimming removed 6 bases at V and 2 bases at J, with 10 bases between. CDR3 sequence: CASRQRGNTEAFF. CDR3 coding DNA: TGTGCCAGCAGGCAGAGGGGTAACACTGAAGCTTTCTTT.

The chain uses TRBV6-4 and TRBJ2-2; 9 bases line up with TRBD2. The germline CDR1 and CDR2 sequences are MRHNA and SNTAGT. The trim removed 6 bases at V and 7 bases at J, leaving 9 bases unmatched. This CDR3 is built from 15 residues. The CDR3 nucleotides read TGTGCCAGCAGCAGTAGCGGGAGCGGTGGCGGGGAGCTGTTTTTT. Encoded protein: CASSSSGSGGGELFF.

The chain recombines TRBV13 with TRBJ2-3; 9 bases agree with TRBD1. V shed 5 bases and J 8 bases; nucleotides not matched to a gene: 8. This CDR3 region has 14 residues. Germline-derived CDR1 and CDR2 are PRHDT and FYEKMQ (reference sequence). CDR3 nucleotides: TGTGCCAGCAGCGCGACAGGGGGGTATGCTACGCAGTATTTT. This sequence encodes CASSATGGYATQYF.

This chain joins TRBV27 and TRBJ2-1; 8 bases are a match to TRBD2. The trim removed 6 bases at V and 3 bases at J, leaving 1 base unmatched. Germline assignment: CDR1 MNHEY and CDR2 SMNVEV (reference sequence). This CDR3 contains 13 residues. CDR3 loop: CASRSGSYNEQFF. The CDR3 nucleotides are TGTGCCAGCAGGAGCGGGAGCTACAATGAGCAGTTCTTC.

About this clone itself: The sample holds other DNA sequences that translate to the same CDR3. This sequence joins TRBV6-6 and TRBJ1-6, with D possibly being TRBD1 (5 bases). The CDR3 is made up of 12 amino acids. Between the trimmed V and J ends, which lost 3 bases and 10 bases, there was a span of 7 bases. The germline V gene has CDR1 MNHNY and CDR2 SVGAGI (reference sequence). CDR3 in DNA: TGTGCCAGCAGTTATGGGGACTCACCCCTCCACTTT. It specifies CASSYGDSPLHF.

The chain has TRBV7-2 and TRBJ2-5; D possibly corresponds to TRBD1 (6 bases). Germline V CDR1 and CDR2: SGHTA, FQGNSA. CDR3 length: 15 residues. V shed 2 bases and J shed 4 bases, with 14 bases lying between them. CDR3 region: CASSLLGANGETQYF. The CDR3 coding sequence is TGTGCCAGCAGCTTACTGGGGGCTAACGGAGAGACCCAGTACTTC.

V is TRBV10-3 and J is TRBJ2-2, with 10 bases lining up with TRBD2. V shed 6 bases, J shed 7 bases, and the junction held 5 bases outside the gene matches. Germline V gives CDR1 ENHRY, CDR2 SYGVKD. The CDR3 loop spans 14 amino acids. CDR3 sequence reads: CAIRGTSVGGELFF. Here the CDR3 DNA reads TGTGCCATCAGGGGGACTAGCGTTGGCGGGGAGCTGTTTTTT.

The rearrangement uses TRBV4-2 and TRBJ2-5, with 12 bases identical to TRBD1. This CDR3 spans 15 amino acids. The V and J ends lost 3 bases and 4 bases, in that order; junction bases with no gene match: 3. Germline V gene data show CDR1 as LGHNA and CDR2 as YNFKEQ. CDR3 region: CASSHRDRGRETQYF. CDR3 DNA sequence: TGTGCCAGCAGCCACCGGGACAGGGGGCGAGAGACCCAGTACTTC.

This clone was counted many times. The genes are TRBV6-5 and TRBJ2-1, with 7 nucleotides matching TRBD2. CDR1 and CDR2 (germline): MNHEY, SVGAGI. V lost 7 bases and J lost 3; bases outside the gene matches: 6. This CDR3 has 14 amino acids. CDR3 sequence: CASTPSGLYNEQFF. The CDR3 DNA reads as TGTGCCAGCACCCCTAGCGGACTCTACAATGAGCAGTTCTTC.

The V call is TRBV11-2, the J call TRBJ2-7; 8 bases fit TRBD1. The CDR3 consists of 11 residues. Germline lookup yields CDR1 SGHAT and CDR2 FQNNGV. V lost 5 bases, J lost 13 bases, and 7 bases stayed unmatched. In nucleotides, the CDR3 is TGTGCCAGCAGCCGCGGGACAGGTCATTACTTC. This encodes CASSRGTGHYF.

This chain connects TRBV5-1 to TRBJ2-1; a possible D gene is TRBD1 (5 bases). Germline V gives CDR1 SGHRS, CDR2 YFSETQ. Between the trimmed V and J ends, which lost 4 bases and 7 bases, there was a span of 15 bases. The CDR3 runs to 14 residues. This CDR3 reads CASSETGPANEQFF. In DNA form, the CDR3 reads TGCGCCAGCAGCGAAACAGGTCCCGCTAATGAGCAGTTCTTC. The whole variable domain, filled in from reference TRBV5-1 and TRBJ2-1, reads KAGVTQTPRYLIKTRGQQVTLSCSPISGHRSVSWYQQTPGQGLQFLFEYFSETQRNKGNFPGRFSGRQFSNSRSEMNVSTLELGDSALYLCASSETGPANEQFFGPGTRLTVL.

In nucleotides, the CDR3 is TGTGCCAGCGGAACGACAGGGGGAAACTATGGCTACACCTTC. This gives the protein CASGTTGGNYGYTF. The chain is built from TRBV28 and TRBJ1-2; the match to TRBD1 covers 9 bases. The CDR3 sequence is 14 residues long. CDR1 and CDR2 from the germline V gene are MDHEN and SYDVKM. The junction had 6 bases not matched to a gene; V was cut back by 8 bases and J by 2 bases.

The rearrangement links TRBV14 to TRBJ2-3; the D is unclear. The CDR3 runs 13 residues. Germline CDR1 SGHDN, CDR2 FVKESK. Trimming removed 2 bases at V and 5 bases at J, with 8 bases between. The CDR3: CASSQLRGDTQYF. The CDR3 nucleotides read TGTGCCAGCAGCCAACTCCGAGGAGATACGCAGTATTTT.

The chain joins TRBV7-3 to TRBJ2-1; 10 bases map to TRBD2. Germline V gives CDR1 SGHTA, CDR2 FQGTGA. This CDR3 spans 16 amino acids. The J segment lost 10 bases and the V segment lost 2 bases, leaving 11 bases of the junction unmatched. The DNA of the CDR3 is TGTGCCAGCAGCTTATCAGGTAGCGGGGGGCCAGGAGAGCAGTTCTTC. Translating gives CASSLSGSGGPGEQFF.

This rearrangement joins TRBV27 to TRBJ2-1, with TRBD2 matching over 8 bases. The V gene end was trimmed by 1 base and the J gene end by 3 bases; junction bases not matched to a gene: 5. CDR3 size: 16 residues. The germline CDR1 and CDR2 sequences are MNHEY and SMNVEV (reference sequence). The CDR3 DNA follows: TGTGCCAGCAGTTTATGGGCGGGAGGAAGCTACAATGAGCAGTTCTTC. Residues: CASSLWAGGSYNEQFF.